This entry describes one T cell receptor beta chain. Antigen specificity is unknown. Germline-derived CDR1 and CDR2 are MGHRA and YSYEKL. This CDR3 spans 16 amino acids. This record comes from a study of blood T cells in healthy people across ages. PCR was performed a second time for roughly 7 to 11 cycles using a sample-barcoded 5' primer and a J-beta primer mix. From the 5' RACE reads, TCRdb called clonotypes with MiXCR, one entry per CDR3 protein. The table includes over 1,200,000 distinct CDR3 sequences, 55% to 75% detected once. Study findings and constraints: Donor CMV status, an unknown factor, possibly confounded changes in expanded clonotypes. Diversity of TCR beta per million T cells declined in a roughly linear way with age.

The clonotype was recovered from a young man in good health. The V and J genes are TRBV4-1 and TRBJ2-4; weak D call: TRBD1 (6 bases). The J call may be incorrect, as the DNA end agrees better with TRBJ2-7. Sequenced material: blood. CDR3 bases: TGCGCCAGCAGCCAACTCAGGGGCGGGCACTCCTACGAGCAGTACTTC. Translating gives CASSQLRGGHSYEQYF.